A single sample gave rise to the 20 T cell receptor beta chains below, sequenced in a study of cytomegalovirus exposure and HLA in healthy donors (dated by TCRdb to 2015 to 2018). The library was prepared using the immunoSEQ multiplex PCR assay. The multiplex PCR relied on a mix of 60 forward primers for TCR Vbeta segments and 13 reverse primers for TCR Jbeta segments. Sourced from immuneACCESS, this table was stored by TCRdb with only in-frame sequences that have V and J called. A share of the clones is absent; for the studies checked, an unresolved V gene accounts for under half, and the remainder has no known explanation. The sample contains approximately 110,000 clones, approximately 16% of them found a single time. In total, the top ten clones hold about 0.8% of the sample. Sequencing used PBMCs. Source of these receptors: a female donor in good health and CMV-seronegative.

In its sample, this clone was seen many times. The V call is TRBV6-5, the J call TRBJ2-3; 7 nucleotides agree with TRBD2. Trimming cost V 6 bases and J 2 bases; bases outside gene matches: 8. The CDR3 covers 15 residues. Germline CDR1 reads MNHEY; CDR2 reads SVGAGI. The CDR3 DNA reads TGTGCCAGCAGGTCGAGCGGGGCCCCCACAGATACGCAGTATTTT. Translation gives CASRSSGAPTDTQYF.

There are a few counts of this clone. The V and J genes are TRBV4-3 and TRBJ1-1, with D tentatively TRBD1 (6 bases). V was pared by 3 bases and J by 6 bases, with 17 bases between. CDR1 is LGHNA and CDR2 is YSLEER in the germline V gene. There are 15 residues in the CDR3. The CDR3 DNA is TGCGCCAGCAGCCAGGGATGGGGGGGCGGGTCTGAAGCTTTCTTT. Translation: CASSQGWGGGSEAFF.

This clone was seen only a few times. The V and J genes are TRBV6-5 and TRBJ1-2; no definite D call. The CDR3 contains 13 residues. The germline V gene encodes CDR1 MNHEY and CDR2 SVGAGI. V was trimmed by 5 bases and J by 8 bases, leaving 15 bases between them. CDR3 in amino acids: CASSVPGFAGYTF. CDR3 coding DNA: TGTGCCAGCAGTGTACCGGGATTCGCGGGCTACACCTTC.

In DNA form, the CDR3 reads TGTGCCAGCAGCTTAGGCAGGGCCATTAGCAATCAGCCCCAGCATTTT. Translated, it gives CASSLGRAISNQPQHF. The chain joins TRBV7-8 to TRBJ1-5, with a weak D call TRBD1 (5 bases). The V and J ends lost 1 base and 0 bases respectively, with 10 bases between them. The CDR3 runs 16 residues. CDR1 is SGHVS and CDR2 is FQNEAQ in the germline V gene.

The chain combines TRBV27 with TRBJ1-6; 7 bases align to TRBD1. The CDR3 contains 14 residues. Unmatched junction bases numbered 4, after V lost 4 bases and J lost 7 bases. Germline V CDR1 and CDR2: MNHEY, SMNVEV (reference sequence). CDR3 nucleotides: TGTGCCAGCAGTTGGGACAGTCCCAATTCACCCCTCCACTTT. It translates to CASSWDSPNSPLHF.

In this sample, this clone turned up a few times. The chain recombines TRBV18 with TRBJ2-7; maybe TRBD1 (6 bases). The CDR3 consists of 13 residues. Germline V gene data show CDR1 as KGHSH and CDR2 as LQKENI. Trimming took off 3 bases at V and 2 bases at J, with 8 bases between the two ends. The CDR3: CASSPDRPYEQYF. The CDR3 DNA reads TGTGCCAGCTCACCCGACAGGCCCTACGAGCAGTACTTC.

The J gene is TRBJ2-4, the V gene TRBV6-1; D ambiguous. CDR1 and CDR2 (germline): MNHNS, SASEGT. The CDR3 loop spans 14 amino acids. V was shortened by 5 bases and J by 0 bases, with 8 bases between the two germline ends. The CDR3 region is CASSTELAKNIQYF. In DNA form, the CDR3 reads TGTGCCAGCAGTACAGAACTAGCCAAAAACATTCAGTACTTC.

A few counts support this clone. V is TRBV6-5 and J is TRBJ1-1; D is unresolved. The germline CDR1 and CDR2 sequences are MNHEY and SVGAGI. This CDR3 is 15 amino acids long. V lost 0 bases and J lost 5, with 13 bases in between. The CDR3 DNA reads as TGTGCCAGCAGTTACTCGTACGGGAGATGGACTGAAGCTTTCTTT. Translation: CASSYSYGRWTEAFF.

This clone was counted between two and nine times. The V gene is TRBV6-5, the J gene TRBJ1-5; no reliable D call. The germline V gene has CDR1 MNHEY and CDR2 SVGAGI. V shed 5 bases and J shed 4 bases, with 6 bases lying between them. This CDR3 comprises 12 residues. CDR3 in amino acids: CASSPGNQPQHF. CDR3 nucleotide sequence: TGTGCCAGCAGTCCGGGGAATCAGCCCCAGCATTTT.

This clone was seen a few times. The CDR3, as DNA: TGTGCCAGTAGTCCTCAGTCAGGGGCCGGAAACACCATATATTTT. This gives the protein CASSPQSGAGNTIYF. This chain links TRBV19 with TRBJ1-3, with D maybe TRBD1 (6 bases). CDR1 and CDR2 (germline): LNHDA, SQIVND (reference sequence). Trimming took off 5 bases at V and 4 bases at J, with 15 bases between the two ends. The CDR3 runs 15 residues.

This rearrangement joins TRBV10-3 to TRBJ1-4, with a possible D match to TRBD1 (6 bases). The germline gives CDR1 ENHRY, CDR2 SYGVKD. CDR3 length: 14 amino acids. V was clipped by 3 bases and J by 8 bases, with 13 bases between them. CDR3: CAISDRTDPEKLFF. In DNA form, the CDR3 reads TGTGCCATCAGTGACCGGACAGACCCCGAAAAACTGTTTTTT.

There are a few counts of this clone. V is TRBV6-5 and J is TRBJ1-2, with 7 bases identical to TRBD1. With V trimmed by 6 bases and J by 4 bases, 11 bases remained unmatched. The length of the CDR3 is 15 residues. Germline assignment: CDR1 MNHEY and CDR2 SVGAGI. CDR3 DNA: TGTGCCAGCAGCCCTACAGGGGCACGGTTCTATGGCTACACCTTC. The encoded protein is CASSPTGARFYGYTF.

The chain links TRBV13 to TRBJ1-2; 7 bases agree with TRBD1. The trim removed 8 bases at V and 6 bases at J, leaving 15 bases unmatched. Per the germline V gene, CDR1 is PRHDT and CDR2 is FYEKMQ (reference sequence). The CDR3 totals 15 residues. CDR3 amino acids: CASGPGEQGRDGYTF. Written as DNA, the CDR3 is TGTGCCAGCGGGCCAGGAGAACAGGGGCGGGATGGCTACACCTTC.

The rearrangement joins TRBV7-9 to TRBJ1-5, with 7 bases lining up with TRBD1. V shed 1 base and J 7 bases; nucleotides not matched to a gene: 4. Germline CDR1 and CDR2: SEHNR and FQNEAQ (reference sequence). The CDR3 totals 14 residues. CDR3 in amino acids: CASSLGAGGQPQHF. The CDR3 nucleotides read TGTGCCAGCAGCTTAGGGGCAGGGGGACAGCCCCAGCATTTT.

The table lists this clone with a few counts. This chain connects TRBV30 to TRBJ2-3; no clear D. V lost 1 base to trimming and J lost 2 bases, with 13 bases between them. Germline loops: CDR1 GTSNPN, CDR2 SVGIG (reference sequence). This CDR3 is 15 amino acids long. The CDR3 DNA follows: TGTGCCTGGAGTGGGCGTAGCTACTACACAGATACGCAGTATTTT. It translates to CAWSGRSYYTDTQYF.

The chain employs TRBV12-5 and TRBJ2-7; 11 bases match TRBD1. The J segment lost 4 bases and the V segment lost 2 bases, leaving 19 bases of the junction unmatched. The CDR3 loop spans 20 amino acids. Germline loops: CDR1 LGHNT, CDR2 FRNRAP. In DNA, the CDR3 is TGTGCTAGTGGTTTGTATGCATGGACAGGGGGCGCCCTGCAGATTTACGAGCAGTACTTC. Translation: CASGLYAWTGGALQIYEQYF.

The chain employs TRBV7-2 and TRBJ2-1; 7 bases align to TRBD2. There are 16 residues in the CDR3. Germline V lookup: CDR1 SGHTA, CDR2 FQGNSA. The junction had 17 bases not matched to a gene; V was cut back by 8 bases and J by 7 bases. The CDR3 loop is CASPMVGGKWENEQFF. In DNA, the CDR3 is TGTGCCAGCCCCATGGTGGGGGGGAAGTGGGAAAATGAGCAGTTCTTC. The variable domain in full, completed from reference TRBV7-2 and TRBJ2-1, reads GAGVSQSPSNKVTEKGKDVELRCDPISGHTALYWYRQSLGQGLEFLIYFQGNSAPDKSGLPSDRFSAERTGGSVSTLTIQRTQQEDSAVYLCASPMVGGKWENEQFFGPGTRLTVL.

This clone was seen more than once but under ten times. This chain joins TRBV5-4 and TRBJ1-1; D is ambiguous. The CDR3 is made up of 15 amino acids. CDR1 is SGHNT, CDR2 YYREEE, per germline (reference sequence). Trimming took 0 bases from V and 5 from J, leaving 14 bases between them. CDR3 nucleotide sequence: TGTGCCAGCAGCTTGGGTGGGGTAGGGAGAACTGAAGCTTTCTTT. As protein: CASSLGGVGRTEAFF.

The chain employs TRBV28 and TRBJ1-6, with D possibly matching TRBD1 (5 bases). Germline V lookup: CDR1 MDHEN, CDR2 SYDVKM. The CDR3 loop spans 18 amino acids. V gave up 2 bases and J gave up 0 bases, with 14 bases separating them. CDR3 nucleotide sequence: TGTGCCAGCAGTTTAGAAGGGGTAGAGAGCTCCTATAATTCACCCCTCCACTTT. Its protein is CASSLEGVESSYNSPLHF. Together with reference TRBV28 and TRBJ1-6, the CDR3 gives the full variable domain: DVKVTQSSRYLVKRTGEKVFLECVQDMDHENMFWYRQDPGLGLRLIYFSYDVKMKEKGDIPEGYSVSREKKERFSLILESASTNQTSMYLCASSLEGVESSYNSPLHFGNGTRLTVT.

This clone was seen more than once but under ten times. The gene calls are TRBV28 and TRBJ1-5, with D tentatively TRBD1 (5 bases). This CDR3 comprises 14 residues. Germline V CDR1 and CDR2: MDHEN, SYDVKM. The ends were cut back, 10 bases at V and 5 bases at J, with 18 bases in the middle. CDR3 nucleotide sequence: TGTGCCATCCTACCGGGAGGGGAAGATCAGCCCCAGCATTTT. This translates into CAILPGGEDQPQHF. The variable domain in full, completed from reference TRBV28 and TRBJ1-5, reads DVKVTQSSRYLVKRTGEKVFLECVQDMDHENMFWYRQDPGLGLRLIYFSYDVKMKEKGDIPEGYSVSREKKERFSLILESASTNQTSMYLCAILPGGEDQPQHFGDGTRLSIL.